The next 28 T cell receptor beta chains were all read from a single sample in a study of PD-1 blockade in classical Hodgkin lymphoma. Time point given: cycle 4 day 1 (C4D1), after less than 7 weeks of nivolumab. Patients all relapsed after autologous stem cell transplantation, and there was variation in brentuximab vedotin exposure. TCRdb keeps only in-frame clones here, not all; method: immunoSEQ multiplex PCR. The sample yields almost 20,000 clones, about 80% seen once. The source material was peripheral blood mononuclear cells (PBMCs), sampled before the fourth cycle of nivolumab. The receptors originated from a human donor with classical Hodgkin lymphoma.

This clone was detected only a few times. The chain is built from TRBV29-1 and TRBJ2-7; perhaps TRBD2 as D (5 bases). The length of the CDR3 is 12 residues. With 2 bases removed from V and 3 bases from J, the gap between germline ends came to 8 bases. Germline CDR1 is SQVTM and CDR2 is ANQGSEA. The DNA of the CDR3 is TGCAGCGTTGAAATAGAGGGCTACGAGCAGTACTTC. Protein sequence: CSVEIEGYEQYF.

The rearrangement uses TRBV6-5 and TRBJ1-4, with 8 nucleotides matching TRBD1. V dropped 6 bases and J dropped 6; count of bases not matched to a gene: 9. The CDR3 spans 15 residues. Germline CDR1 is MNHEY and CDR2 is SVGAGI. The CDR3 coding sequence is TGTGCCAGCAGCTTAATTCCGGGACAGGATGAAAAACTGTTTTTT. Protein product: CASSLIPGQDEKLFF.

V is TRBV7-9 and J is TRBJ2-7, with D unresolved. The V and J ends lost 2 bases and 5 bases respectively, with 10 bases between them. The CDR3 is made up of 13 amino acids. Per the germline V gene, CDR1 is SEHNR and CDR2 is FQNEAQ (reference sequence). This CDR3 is CASSLKGYHEQYF. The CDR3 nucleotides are TGTGCCAGCAGCTTAAAGGGATACCACGAGCAGTACTTC.

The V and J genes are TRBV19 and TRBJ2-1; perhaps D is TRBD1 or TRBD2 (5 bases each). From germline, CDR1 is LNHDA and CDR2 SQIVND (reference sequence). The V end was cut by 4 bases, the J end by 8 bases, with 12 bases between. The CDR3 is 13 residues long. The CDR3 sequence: CASSTARGDEQFF. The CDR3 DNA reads TGTGCCAGTAGTACGGCTAGAGGGGATGAGCAGTTCTTC.

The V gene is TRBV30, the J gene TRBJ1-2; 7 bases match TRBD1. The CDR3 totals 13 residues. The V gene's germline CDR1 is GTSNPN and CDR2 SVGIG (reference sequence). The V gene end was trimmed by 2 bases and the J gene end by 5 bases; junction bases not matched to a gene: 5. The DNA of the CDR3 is TGTGCCTGGAGTAACGACAGGGAATATGGCTACACCTTC. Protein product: CAWSNDREYGYTF.

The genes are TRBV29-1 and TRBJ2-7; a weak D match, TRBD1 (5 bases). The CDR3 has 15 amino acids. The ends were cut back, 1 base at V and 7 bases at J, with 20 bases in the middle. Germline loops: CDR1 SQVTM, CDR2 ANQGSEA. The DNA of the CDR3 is TGCAGCGTTGAAGCCCCCCAAGTTGACAGAAGGGAGCAGTACTTC. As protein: CSVEAPQVDRREQYF.

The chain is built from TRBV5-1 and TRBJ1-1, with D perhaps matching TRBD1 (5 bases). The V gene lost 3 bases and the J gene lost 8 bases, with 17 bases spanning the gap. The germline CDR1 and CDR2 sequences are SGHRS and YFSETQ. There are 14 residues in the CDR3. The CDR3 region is CASSSQGEGLEAFF. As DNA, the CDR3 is TGCGCCAGCAGCTCCCAAGGGGAAGGATTAGAAGCTTTCTTT.

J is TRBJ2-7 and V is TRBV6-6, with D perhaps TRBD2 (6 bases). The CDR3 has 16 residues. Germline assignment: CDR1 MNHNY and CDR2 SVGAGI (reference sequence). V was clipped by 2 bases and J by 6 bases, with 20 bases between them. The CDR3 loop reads CASSYPTGLGVVEQYF. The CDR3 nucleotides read TGTGCCAGCAGTTACCCTACGGGACTCGGCGTCGTCGAGCAGTACTTC.

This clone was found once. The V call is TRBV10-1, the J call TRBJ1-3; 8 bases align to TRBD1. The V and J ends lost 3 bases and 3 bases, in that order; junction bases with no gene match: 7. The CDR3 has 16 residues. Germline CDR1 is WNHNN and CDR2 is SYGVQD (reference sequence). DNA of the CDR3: TGCGCCAGCAGTGAATTCATGACAGGGGATGGAAACACCATATATTTT. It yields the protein CASSEFMTGDGNTIYF.

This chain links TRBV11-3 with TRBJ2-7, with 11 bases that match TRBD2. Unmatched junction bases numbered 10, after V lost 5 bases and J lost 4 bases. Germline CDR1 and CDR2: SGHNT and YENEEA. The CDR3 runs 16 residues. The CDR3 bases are TGTGCCAGCAGCACCCCCGGGACTAGCGGAGTTTACGAGCAGTACTTC. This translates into CASSTPGTSGVYEQYF. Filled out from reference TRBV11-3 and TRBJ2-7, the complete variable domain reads EAGVVQSPRYKIIEKKQPVAFWCNPISGHNTLYWYLQNLGQGPELLIRYENEEAVDDSQLPKDRFSAERLKGVDSTLKIQPAELGDSAVYLCASSTPGTSGVYEQYFGPGTRLTVT.

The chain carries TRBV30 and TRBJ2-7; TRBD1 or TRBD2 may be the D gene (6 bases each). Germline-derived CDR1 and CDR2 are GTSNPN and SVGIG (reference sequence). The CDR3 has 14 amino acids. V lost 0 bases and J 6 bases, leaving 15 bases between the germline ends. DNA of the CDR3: TGTGCCTGGAGTGTACAGGGAGGTATCGGCGAGCAGTACTTC. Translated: CAWSVQGGIGEQYF.

CDR3 nucleotides: TGTGCCAGCAGCTTAGCTTCCGAGCAGTTCTTC. The encoded protein is CASSLASEQFF. This chain links TRBV7-9 with TRBJ2-1; D gene unclear. CDR3 length equals 11 residues. Per the germline V gene, CDR1 is SEHNR and CDR2 is FQNEAQ (reference sequence). The ends were cut back, 0 bases at V and 10 bases at J, with 4 bases in the middle.

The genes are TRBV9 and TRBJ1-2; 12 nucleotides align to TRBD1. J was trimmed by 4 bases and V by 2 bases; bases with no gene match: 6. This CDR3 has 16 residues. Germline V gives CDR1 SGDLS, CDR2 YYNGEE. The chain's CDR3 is CASSVSGTGGSYGYTF. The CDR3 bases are TGTGCCAGCAGCGTTTCCGGGACAGGGGGCAGCTATGGCTACACCTTC.

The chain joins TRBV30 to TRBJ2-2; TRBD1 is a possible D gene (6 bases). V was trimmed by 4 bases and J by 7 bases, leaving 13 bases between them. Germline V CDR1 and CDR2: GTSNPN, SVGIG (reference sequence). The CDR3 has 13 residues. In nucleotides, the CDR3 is TGTGCCTGGACCCTAGGGGGTCACGGGGAGCTGTTTTTT. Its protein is CAWTLGGHGELFF.

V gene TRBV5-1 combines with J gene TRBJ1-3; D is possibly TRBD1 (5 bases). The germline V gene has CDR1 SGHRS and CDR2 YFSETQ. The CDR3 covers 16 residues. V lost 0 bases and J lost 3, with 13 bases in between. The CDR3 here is CASSLDSGTLGNTIYF. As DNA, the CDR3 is TGCGCCAGCAGCTTGGATTCAGGGACTCTTGGAAACACCATATATTTT.

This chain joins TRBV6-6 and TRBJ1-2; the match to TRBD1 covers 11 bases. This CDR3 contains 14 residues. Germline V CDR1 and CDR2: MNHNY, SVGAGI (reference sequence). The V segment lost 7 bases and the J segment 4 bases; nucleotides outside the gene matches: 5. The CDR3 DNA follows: TGTGCCAGCAAATCGGGACAGGGGGTCTATGGCTACACCTTC. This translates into CASKSGQGVYGYTF.

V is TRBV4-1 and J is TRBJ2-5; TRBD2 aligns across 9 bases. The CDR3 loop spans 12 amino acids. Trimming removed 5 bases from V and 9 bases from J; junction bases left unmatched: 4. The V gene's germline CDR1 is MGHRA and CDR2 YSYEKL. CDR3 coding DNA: TGCGCCAGCAGCGAACTAGCGGGCCCCCAGTACTTC. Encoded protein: CASSELAGPQYF.

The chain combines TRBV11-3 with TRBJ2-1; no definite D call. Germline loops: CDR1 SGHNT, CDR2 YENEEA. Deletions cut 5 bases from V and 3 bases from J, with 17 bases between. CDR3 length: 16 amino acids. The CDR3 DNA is TGTGCCAGCAGCCCCATTGGAGCCCAAAGCTACAATGAGCAGTTCTTC. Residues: CASSPIGAQSYNEQFF.

The CDR3 region is CASNPGIAQPQHF. In nucleotides, the CDR3 is TGTGCCAGCAACCCCGGGATAGCTCAGCCCCAGCATTTT. This rearrangement joins TRBV9 to TRBJ1-5; D call uncertain. Trimming stripped 6 bases from V and 6 bases from J, with 13 bases between. Germline CDR1 is SGDLS and CDR2 is YYNGEE. The CDR3 is 13 residues long.

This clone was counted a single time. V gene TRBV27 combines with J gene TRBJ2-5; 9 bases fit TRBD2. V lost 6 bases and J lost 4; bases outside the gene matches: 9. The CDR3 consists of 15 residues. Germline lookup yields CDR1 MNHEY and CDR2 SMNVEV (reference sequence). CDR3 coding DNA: TGTGCCAGCAGAAGAGCGGGAGGAGGAGGAGAGACCCAGTACTTC. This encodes CASRRAGGGGETQYF.

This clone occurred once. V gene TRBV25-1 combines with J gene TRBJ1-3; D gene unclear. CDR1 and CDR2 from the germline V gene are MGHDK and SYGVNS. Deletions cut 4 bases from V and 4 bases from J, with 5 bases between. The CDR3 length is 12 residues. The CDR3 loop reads CASSALGNTIYF. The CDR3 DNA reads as TGTGCCAGCAGTGCCCTCGGAAACACCATATATTTT. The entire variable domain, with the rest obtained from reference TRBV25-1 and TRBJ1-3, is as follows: EADIYQTPRYLVIGTGKKITLECSQTMGHDKMYWYQQDPGMELHLIHYSYGVNSTEKGDLSSESTVSRIRTEHFPLTLESARPSHTSQYLCASSALGNTIYFGEGSWLTVV.

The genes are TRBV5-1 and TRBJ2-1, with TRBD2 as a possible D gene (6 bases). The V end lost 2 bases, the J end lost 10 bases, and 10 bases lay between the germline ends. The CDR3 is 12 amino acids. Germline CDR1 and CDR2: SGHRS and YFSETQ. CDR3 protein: CASSFSGEEQFF. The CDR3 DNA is TGCGCCAGCAGCTTTAGCGGTGAGGAGCAGTTCTTC.

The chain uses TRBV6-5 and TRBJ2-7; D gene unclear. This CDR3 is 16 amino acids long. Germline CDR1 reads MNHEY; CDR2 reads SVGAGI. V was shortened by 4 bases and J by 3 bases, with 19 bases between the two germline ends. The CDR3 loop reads CASSSRLLPADYEQYF. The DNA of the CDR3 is TGTGCCAGCAGTTCGCGACTCCTCCCGGCGGACTACGAGCAGTACTTC.

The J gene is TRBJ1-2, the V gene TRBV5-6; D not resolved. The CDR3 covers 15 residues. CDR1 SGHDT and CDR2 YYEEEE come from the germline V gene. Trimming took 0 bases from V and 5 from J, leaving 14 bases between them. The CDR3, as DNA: TGTGCCAGCAGCTTGGAGTTAAGGGCCACTTATGGCTACACCTTC. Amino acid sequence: CASSLELRATYGYTF.

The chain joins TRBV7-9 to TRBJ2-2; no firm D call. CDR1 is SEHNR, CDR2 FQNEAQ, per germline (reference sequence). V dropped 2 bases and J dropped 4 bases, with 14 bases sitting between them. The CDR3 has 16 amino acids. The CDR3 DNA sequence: TGTGCCAGCAGCTTACCTTGGCAGGTCTTCACCGGGGAGCTGTTTTTT. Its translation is CASSLPWQVFTGELFF.

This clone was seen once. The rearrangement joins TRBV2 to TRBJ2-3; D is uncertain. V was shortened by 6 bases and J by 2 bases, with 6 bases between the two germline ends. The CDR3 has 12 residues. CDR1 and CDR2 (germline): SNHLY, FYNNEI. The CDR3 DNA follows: TGTGCCAGCAGGGGGTCCACAGATACGCAGTATTTT. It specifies CASRGSTDTQYF.

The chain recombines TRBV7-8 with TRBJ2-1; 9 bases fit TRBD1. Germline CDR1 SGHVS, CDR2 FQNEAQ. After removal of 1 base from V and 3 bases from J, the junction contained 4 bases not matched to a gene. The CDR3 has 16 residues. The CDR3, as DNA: TGTGCCAGCAGCTTAGGGACAGGGGCCTTCTACAATGAGCAGTTCTTC. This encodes CASSLGTGAFYNEQFF.

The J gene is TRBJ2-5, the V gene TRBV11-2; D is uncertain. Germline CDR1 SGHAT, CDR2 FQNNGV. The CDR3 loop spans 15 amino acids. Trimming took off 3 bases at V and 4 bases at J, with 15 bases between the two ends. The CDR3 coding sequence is TGTGCCAGCAGCTTTTCCCCCAAGCTAGGAGAGACCCAGTACTTC. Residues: CASSFSPKLGETQYF.